This T cell receptor (beta chain) stems from a study of blood T cell repertoires in COVID-19 (dated by TCRdb to between 2020 and 2021). Describing the broader study: Collaborator samples came from the United States, Italy and Spain and covered acute and convalescent phases of COVID-19. Where available, HLA class I and class II types were obtained from metadata supplied by the sample provider rather than from assay-based typing. The samples were drawn from the first 160 participants of the ongoing ImmuneRACE study and from 1,254 subjects provided by 6 global collaborators. The dataset comprised deeply sampled blood TCRbeta repertoires from subjects exposed to, actively infected with, or recovered from COVID-19. The repertoires were released in a freely available public database intended as a resource for research on the immune response to SARS-CoV-2. The material from the prospective study consisted of cDNA or gDNA derived from T cells, B-cell-depleted T cells, or PBMCs. A de-identified subject ID, COVID-19 status, age in years and sex were almost always included in the sample metadata. Paper-wide results and their limitations: How much clinical and demographic metadata was included differed by source and by participant, and the metadata was provided uncurated.

Collaborating institutions collected whole blood in K2EDTA tubes following their own protocols. For TCRbeta analysis, collaborators shipped samples in one of three forms: frozen whole blood, isolated PBMCs, or DNA extracted from either of those sample types. Notes on this clone: What this receptor recognizes is not known. No base quality values were provided; no much bigger clone lies one nucleotide off.

At the junction V is shortened by 1 base and J by 0 bases, with 13 bases in between. The CDR3 has 16 amino acids, counting the end cysteine and phenylalanine. The DNA shown is the 48-base CDR3, in frame from base 1. The germline V gene encodes CDR1 SGHAT and CDR2 FQNNGV. TCRbeta CDR3 regions were amplified from genomic DNA using the immunoSEQ Assay, a bias-controlled multiplex PCR. The paper's processing steps were these. The number of nucleated cells in each sample was estimated from the amplification of reference gene primers within the assay. To quantify the absolute abundance of each unique TCRbeta CDR3 rearrangement, sequence reads were collapsed and filtered. For each sample, productive Simpson clonality was calculated as the square root of Simpson's diversity index across productive rearrangements. This is the immuneACCESS table as TCRdb keeps it, with only in-frame sequences that have V and J called. A part of the clones is gone; compared with another copy, unresolved V genes explain less than half, and the rest is unexplained. D and trimming were read from the DNA, whereas the V and J calls and clone size are those reported in that table. The sample contains fewer than 250,000 clones, about 87% of them found a single time. The ten largest account for 3% of the sample.

The receptor was isolated from a man between 60 and 70 years old with acute or convalescent COVID-19. This receptor chain uses TRBV11-2 and TRBJ2-7; a tentative D match to TRBD2 spans 6 bases. The sequencing input was peripheral blood. The CDR3 loop reads CASSLVGSGPSYEQYF. Here is the DNA: TGTGCCAGCAGCTTAGTAGGTAGCGGACCCTCCTACGAGCAGTACTTC.